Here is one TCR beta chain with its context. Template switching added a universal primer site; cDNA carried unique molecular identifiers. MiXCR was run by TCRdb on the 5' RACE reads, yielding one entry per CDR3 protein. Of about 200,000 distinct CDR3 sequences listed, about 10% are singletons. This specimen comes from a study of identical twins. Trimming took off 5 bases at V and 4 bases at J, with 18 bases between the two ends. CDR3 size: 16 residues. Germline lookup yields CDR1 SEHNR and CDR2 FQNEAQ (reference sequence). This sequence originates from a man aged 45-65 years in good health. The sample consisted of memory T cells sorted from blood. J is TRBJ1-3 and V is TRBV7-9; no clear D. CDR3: CASSPWMVETGNTIYF. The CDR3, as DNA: TGTGCCAGCAGCCCGTGGATGGTGGAGACCGGAAACACCATATATTTT.